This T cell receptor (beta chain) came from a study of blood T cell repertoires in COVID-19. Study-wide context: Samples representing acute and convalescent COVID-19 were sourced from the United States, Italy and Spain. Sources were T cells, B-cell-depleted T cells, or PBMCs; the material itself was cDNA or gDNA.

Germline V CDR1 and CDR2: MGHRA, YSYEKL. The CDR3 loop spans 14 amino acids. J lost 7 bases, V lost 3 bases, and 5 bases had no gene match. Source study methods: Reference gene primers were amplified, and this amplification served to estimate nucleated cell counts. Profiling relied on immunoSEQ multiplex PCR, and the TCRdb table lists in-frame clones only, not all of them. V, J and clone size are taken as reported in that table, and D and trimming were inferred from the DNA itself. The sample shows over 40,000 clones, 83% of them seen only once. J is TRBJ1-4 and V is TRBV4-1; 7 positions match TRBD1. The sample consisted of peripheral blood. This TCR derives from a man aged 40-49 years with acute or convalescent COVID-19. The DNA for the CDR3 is TGCGCCAGCAGCCAGGGACAGTCTGTTGAAAAACTGTTTTTT. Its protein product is CASSQGQSVEKLFF.